Presented here are 23 T cell receptor beta chains from one specimen sequenced in a study of blood T cell repertoires in COVID-19. Generated by immunoSEQ multiplex PCR, the TCRdb table keeps only in-frame clones and is missing some. Seen here are hundreds of thousands of clones, roughly 91% observed once, and the top ten hold around 8%. The sample consisted of peripheral blood. The receptors come from a woman aged 45 to 65 with COVID-19, enrolled during active disease.

This clone was seen just once. V is TRBV19 and J is TRBJ2-1, with D tentatively TRBD1 (6 bases). V lost 3 bases and J lost 5, with 17 bases in between. Germline V gene sequence: CDR1 LNHDA, CDR2 SQIVND (reference sequence). The CDR3 contains 16 residues. CDR3 in DNA: TGTGCCAGTAGTATTGGCCTAAGGACAGCCAACAATGAGCAGTTCTTC. The encoded protein is CASSIGLRTANNEQFF.

V gene TRBV10-1 combines with J gene TRBJ2-2; weak D call: TRBD1 (6 bases). The germline V and J ends were trimmed by 5 bases and 0 bases, with 16 bases remaining between them. Per the germline V gene, CDR1 is WNHNN and CDR2 is SYGVQD (reference sequence). The CDR3 consists of 17 residues. The CDR3 is CASSPSPGAANTGELFF. The CDR3 bases are TGCGCCAGCAGTCCTTCCCCAGGGGCGGCGAACACCGGGGAGCTGTTTTTT.

The J gene is TRBJ2-7, the V gene TRBV5-1, with D possibly TRBD1 on 6 matching bases. This CDR3 has 13 amino acids. The germline CDR1 and CDR2 sequences are SGHRS and YFSETQ. Trimming removed 2 bases at V and 5 bases at J, with 11 bases between. CDR3 protein: CASSLGQFNEQYF. The CDR3 DNA sequence: TGCGCCAGCAGCTTAGGACAGTTCAACGAGCAGTACTTC.

The V gene is TRBV19, the J gene TRBJ1-5; 8 nucleotides agree with TRBD1. Per germline, CDR1 LNHDA and CDR2 SQIVND (reference sequence). The ends lost 7 bases at V and 0 bases at J; junction bases unmatched: 11. The CDR3 contains 17 residues. The CDR3, as DNA: TGTGCCAGTACCCTAGGGACAGGTGACAATAGCAATCAGCCCCAGCATTTT. It encodes CASTLGTGDNSNQPQHF.

The rearrangement uses TRBV24-1 and TRBJ2-6; weak D call: TRBD1 (6 bases). The CDR3 sequence is 17 residues long. The germline V gene encodes CDR1 KGHDR and CDR2 SFDVKD. Deletions cut 1 base from V and 0 bases from J, with 9 bases between. The CDR3 sequence: CATSDFQGSSGANVLTF. The CDR3 bases are TGTGCCACCAGTGATTTTCAGGGGAGCTCTGGGGCCAACGTCCTGACTTTC.

V and J are TRBV5-1 and TRBJ2-7; D is perhaps TRBD1 (8 bases). CDR3 size: 16 residues. The germline gives CDR1 SGHRS, CDR2 YFSETQ. Trimming removed 0 bases from V and 3 bases from J, with 16 bases in between. CDR3 sequence (DNA): TGCGCCAGCAGCTTGGGAGGGGGGGACAGGTACTACGAGCAGTACTTC. Residues: CASSLGGGDRYYEQYF.

The genes are TRBV7-3 and TRBJ1-2, with 7 nucleotides matching TRBD1. The V and J ends lost 2 bases and 7 bases, in that order; junction bases with no gene match: 16. CDR1 and CDR2 from the germline V gene are SGHTA and FQGTGA. This CDR3 has 17 amino acids. The CDR3 loop reads CASSLSSGGSVEGGYTF. The DNA for the CDR3 is TGTGCCAGCAGCTTATCGTCAGGGGGTAGTGTAGAGGGTGGCTACACCTTC.

This chain uses TRBV6-5 with TRBJ1-1, with 8 bases identical to TRBD1. Losses at the gene ends were 8 bases for V and 5 bases for J; bases not matched to a gene: 10. CDR3 length: 14 residues. Germline V gives CDR1 MNHEY, CDR2 SVGAGI. The CDR3 reads CASFERTGRTEAFF. CDR3 in DNA: TGTGCCAGCTTTGAGCGGACAGGGAGGACTGAAGCTTTCTTT.

V and J are TRBV3-1 (or the pseudogene TRBV3-2) and TRBJ2-2, with D tentatively TRBD2 (5 bases). CDR3 size: 15 residues. The V gene lost 0 bases and the J gene lost 6 bases, with 11 bases spanning the gap. CDR1 is LGHDT, CDR2 YNNKEL, per germline (reference sequence). The CDR3 protein is CASSQDASRAGELFF. Written as DNA, the CDR3 is TGTGCCAGCAGCCAAGATGCTAGCCGGGCCGGGGAGCTGTTTTTT.

This sequence joins TRBV5-4 and TRBJ2-3; 10 bases are a match to TRBD2. The trim removed 2 bases at V and 6 bases at J, leaving 6 bases unmatched. Germline V gives CDR1 SGHNT, CDR2 YYREEE (reference sequence). CDR3 size: 15 residues. In DNA form, the CDR3 reads TGTGCCAGCAGCTTTCCAGCGGGGGGGCGGGATACGCAGTATTTT. Encoded protein: CASSFPAGGRDTQYF.

The J gene is TRBJ1-1, the V gene TRBV4-2, with unresolved D. Germline CDR1 and CDR2: LGHNA and YNFKEQ. The CDR3 spans 18 residues. V dropped 1 base and J dropped 1 base, with 19 bases sitting between them. This CDR3 is CASSQVEVRGTANTEAFF. In nucleotides, the CDR3 is TGTGCCAGCAGCCAAGTTGAGGTCCGGGGAACGGCGAACACTGAAGCTTTCTTT.

This rearrangement joins TRBV2 to TRBJ1-2; perhaps TRBD1 as D (5 bases). Germline assignment: CDR1 SNHLY and CDR2 FYNNEI. Trimming took 2 bases from V and 4 from J, leaving 11 bases between them. This CDR3 region has 14 residues. CDR3 DNA sequence: TGTGCCAGCAGTGAATGGCAGGGAGGCTATGGCTACACCTTC. Its protein is CASSEWQGGYGYTF. Looking up the rest from reference TRBV2 and TRBJ1-2 gives the full variable domain: EPEVTQTPSHQVTQMGQEVILRCVPISNHLYFYWYRQILGQKVEFLVSFYNNEISEKSEIFDDQFSVERPDGSNFTLKIRSTKLEDSAMYFCASSEWQGGYGYTFGSGTRLTVV.

J is TRBJ1-2 and V is TRBV28; D call uncertain. Germline V gene lookup returns CDR1 MDHEN and CDR2 SYDVKM. The CDR3 is 14 amino acids. The germline V and J ends were trimmed by 2 bases and 4 bases, with 11 bases remaining between them. This CDR3 is CASSLSGLSYGYTF. CDR3 coding DNA: TGTGCCAGCAGTTTAAGCGGGCTAAGCTATGGCTACACCTTC.

The rearrangement joins TRBV21-1 to TRBJ2-5; the D segment call TRBD1 is taken from the table without a DNA check. TRBV21-1 is marked as a pseudogene. The CDR3 is 14 residues long. The CDR3, as DNA: TGTGCCAGCAGCGACCCGGACAGATCAGAGACCCAGTACTTC. This encodes CASSDPDRSETQYF.

This clone was seen only once. Written as DNA, the CDR3 is TGTGCCAGCTCACCAGCGACTAGCGGGGGAGATGAGCAGTTCTTC. Its translation: CASSPATSGGDEQFF. The gene calls are TRBV18 and TRBJ2-1, with TRBD2 identical over 12 bases. With 2 bases clipped from V and 8 bases from J, the junction kept 4 bases outside the gene matches. The CDR3 runs 15 residues. Germline V lookup: CDR1 KGHSH, CDR2 LQKENI. The full variable domain, with the rest looked up from reference TRBV18 and TRBJ2-1, is NAGVMQNPRHLVRRRGQEARLRCSPMKGHSHVYWYRQLPEEGLKFMVYLQKENIIDESGMPKERFSAEFPKEGPSILRIQQVVRGDSAAYFCASSPATSGGDEQFFGPGTRLTVL.

The chain combines TRBV2 with TRBJ2-5; 10 bases agree with TRBD2. V lost 6 bases, J lost 5 bases, and 6 bases stayed unmatched. Germline assignment: CDR1 SNHLY and CDR2 FYNNEI. This CDR3 is 14 amino acids long. This CDR3 reads CASRNLAGVETQYF. CDR3 bases: TGTGCCAGCAGGAATCTAGCGGGGGTGGAGACCCAGTACTTC. Full variable domain (rest looked up from reference TRBV2 and TRBJ2-5): EPEVTQTPSHQVTQMGQEVILRCVPISNHLYFYWYRQILGQKVEFLVSFYNNEISEKSEIFDDQFSVERPDGSNFTLKIRSTKLEDSAMYFCASRNLAGVETQYFGPGTRLLVL.

This sequence joins TRBV6-1 and TRBJ1-2, with a possible D match to TRBD1 (5 bases). V lost 0 bases and J 2 bases, leaving 10 bases between the germline ends. The germline CDR1 and CDR2 sequences are MNHNS and SASEGT. The CDR3 is 15 residues long. DNA of the CDR3: TGTGCCAGCAGTGAAGCGGCAGGGAACAACTATGGCTACACCTTC. It codes for CASSEAAGNNYGYTF.

A single count supports this clone. The V call is TRBV7-7, the J call TRBJ2-7; the match to TRBD2 covers 7 bases. Trimming took 1 base from V and 2 from J; bases not matched to a gene: 5. Germline V lookup: CDR1 SSHAT, CDR2 FNYEAQ (reference sequence). The CDR3 has 15 residues. The CDR3 loop is CASSLGGGGAYEQYF. The CDR3 coding sequence is TGTGCCAGCAGCTTAGGTGGGGGGGGAGCCTACGAGCAGTACTTC.

V usage is TRBV6-5 and J usage is TRBJ1-1; no firm D call. This CDR3 region has 15 residues. The V gene lost 0 bases and the J gene lost 10 bases, with 18 bases spanning the gap. The germline V gene has CDR1 MNHEY and CDR2 SVGAGI. The CDR3 DNA is TGTGCCAGCAGTTACTCGAGAGGCAGTTCCCTAGTAGCTTTCTTT. It translates to CASSYSRGSSLVAFF.

Details on this clone: The sample holds other DNA sequences that translate to the same CDR3. The rearrangement joins TRBV30 to TRBJ1-1; no definite D call. Germline CDR1 GTSNPN, CDR2 SVGIG (reference sequence). The CDR3 is 12 amino acids. V lost 3 bases, J lost 0 bases, and 5 bases lay in between. The CDR3 bases are TGTGCCTGGAGGCGGGTGAACACTGAAGCTTTCTTT. Translation gives CAWRRVNTEAFF.

CDR3 residues: CASSLDSGGYEQYF. The CDR3, as DNA: TGTGCCAGCAGTTTAGATTCAGGGGGTTACGAGCAGTACTTC. V and J are TRBV27 and TRBJ2-7; 7 nucleotides agree with TRBD1. The CDR3 totals 14 residues. After removal of 2 bases from V and 4 bases from J, the junction contained 5 bases not matched to a gene. Germline lookup yields CDR1 MNHEY and CDR2 SMNVEV (reference sequence).

This clone appeared once. This chain connects TRBV7-9 to TRBJ2-3; D may be TRBD1 (6 bases). The germline V and J ends were trimmed by 5 bases and 6 bases, with 15 bases remaining between them. This CDR3 contains 14 residues. Per the germline V gene, CDR1 is SEHNR and CDR2 is FQNEAQ (reference sequence). The CDR3 spells CASSIIAGVDTQYF. The CDR3 coding sequence is TGTGCCAGCAGCATCATAGCAGGGGTTGATACGCAGTATTTT.

The count of this clone is one. The chain employs TRBV30 and TRBJ1-1, with D possibly TRBD1 on 5 matching bases. V lost 2 bases and J 11 bases, leaving 15 bases between the germline ends. The CDR3 has 12 residues. Germline V gene data show CDR1 as GTSNPN and CDR2 as SVGIG (reference sequence). The CDR3 DNA follows: TGTGCCTGGAGTAAAGGGGCCCCGGCTGCTTTCTTT. Protein product: CAWSKGAPAAFF.